These 9 T cell receptor beta chains were sequenced from one sample in a study of OX40 agonist ivuxolimab in advanced cancers. The library was generated by the immunoSEQ multiplex PCR assay. This immuneACCESS table, as held by TCRdb, lists in-frame sequences with V and J called but not all clones. Of the missing ones, under half trace to an unresolved V gene in checked studies; the others have no known cause. The sample contains around 65,000 clones, roughly 90% of them found a single time. 10% to 13% of the sample lies in the top ten. Material: CD4+ or CD8+ T cells sorted from blood, obtained in a trial of the OX40 agonist ivuxolimab. The receptors were gathered from an adult with an advanced solid tumor such as melanoma, head and neck, liver or kidney cancer.

The J gene is TRBJ2-3, the V gene TRBV5-6; tentative D call: TRBD2 (5 bases). The V end was cut by 1 base, the J end by 3 bases, with 15 bases between. Germline CDR1 and CDR2: SGHDT and YYEEEE. This CDR3 has 16 residues. In nucleotides, the CDR3 is TGTGCCAGCAGCTTGCGGGGTGCGATGAGAACAGATACGCAGTATTTT. Translation gives CASSLRGAMRTDTQYF.

This chain links TRBV7-9 with TRBJ2-5; the D is unclear. The CDR3 length is 12 residues. The germline CDR1 and CDR2 sequences are SEHNR and FQNEAQ (reference sequence). The V end lost 5 bases, the J end lost 9 bases, and 13 bases lay between the germline ends. Here the CDR3 DNA reads TGTGCCAGCAGCCCTCTCGGCGGTCCCCAGTACTTC. This sequence encodes CASSPLGGPQYF.

The gene calls are TRBV9 and TRBJ2-1; D may correspond to TRBD1 or TRBD2 (5 bases each). Trimming shortened V by 0 bases and J by 4 bases, and 11 bases separated the two germline ends. CDR1 and CDR2 from the germline V gene are SGDLS and YYNGEE. There are 15 residues in the CDR3. CDR3 sequence: CASSVVGTGYNEQFF. CDR3 DNA: TGTGCCAGCAGCGTAGTTGGGACCGGGTACAATGAGCAGTTCTTC.

The V gene is TRBV28, the J gene TRBJ2-7; no clear D gene. Germline V gene lookup returns CDR1 MDHEN and CDR2 SYDVKM. The CDR3 covers 10 residues. V shed 8 bases and J shed 6 bases, with 8 bases lying between them. CDR3 coding DNA: TGTGCCAGCGGTCCGGGCGAGCAGTACTTC. Its translation is CASGPGEQYF.

The rearrangement joins TRBV5-1 to TRBJ2-3; 12 bases fit TRBD2. With 0 bases clipped from V and 5 bases from J, the junction kept 4 bases outside the gene matches. The CDR3 length is 16 residues. Germline V gene sequence: CDR1 SGHRS, CDR2 YFSETQ. In DNA, the CDR3 is TGCGCCAGCAGCTTGGGTCCTAGCGGGAGGGGAGATACGCAGTATTTT. Translated, it gives CASSLGPSGRGDTQYF.

This clone was counted only a few times. J is TRBJ2-1 and V is TRBV5-1; 14 bases agree with TRBD2. Germline lookup yields CDR1 SGHRS and CDR2 YFSETQ. V was clipped by 0 bases and J by 7 bases; unmatched bases: 3. The CDR3 covers 16 residues. Here the CDR3 reads CASSLGLAGGKNEQFF. The CDR3 DNA reads TGCGCCAGCAGCTTGGGACTAGCGGGAGGGAAGAATGAGCAGTTCTTC.

This chain joins TRBV1 and TRBJ2-3; TRBD2, the table's D call, was not compared with the DNA. TRBV1 is assigned pseudogene status. The CDR3 loop spans 18 amino acids. The CDR3 DNA sequence: TGCACCAGCAGCCACTGGGGACTAGCGGGAGTTAGCACAGATACGCAGTATTTT. Its protein is CTSSHWGLAGVSTDTQYF.

The CDR3 DNA is TGTGCCAGCAGCTTCTCAGCGGGAGGGATGGAGACCCAGTACTTC. Protein product: CASSFSAGGMETQYF. The chain recombines TRBV7-9 with TRBJ2-5; TRBD2 agrees at 10 bases. Trimming removed 3 bases from V and 5 bases from J; junction bases left unmatched: 6. The germline CDR1 and CDR2 sequences are SEHNR and FQNEAQ (reference sequence). The CDR3 spans 15 residues.

V and J are TRBV28 and TRBJ1-2; TRBD1 matches at 10 bases. The ends lost 5 bases at V and 6 bases at J; junction bases unmatched: 18. CDR3 length equals 18 residues. The germline V gene has CDR1 MDHEN and CDR2 SYDVKM. CDR3 nucleotides: TGTGCCAGCAGTCCCGGGACAGGGGACCTCCTTTTCAGCGATGGCTACACCTTC. Protein: CASSPGTGDLLFSDGYTF.